Each of the 30 T cell receptor beta chains below was sequenced from the same sample in a study of CD8 T cells in Susac syndrome. Random-hexamer reverse transcription was applied to roughly 0.5 to 1 ug RNA. Via MiXCR, TCRdb re-called the immunoSEQ multiplex PCR reads, giving one row per CDR3 protein. The sample lists 25,000 to 35,000 distinct CDR3 sequences; around 94% were seen once. The specimen was CD8+ T cells from PBMCs. The receptors shown here come from a human donor in good health.

The rearrangement links TRBV27 to TRBJ1-6, with TRBD1 as a possible D gene (5 bases). V was shortened by 0 bases and J by 8 bases, with 11 bases between the two germline ends. CDR1 and CDR2 (germline): MNHEY, SMNVEV (reference sequence). The CDR3 runs 15 residues. CDR3 residues: CASSLSGAPDSPLHF. The CDR3 DNA reads as TGTGCCAGCAGTTTATCTGGGGCGCCGGATTCACCCCTCCACTTT.

This sequence joins TRBV9 and TRBJ2-1; 8 nucleotides match TRBD2. The CDR3 consists of 15 residues. The germline CDR1 and CDR2 sequences are SGDLS and YYNGEE. V lost 4 bases to trimming and J lost 5 bases; unmatched junction nucleotides: 8. The CDR3 spells CASSPGGGLNNEQFF. The DNA for the CDR3 is TGTGCCAGCAGCCCCGGGGGGGGCTTGAACAATGAGCAGTTCTTC.

The rearrangement links TRBV20-1 to TRBJ2-7; D gene ambiguous. The CDR3 contains 14 residues. V lost 0 bases to trimming and J lost 1 base, with 10 bases between them. Germline CDR1 is DFQATT and CDR2 is SNEGSKA (reference sequence). In nucleotides, the CDR3 is TGCAGTGCTAGAGATCGTGGGTCTTCCTACGAGCAGTACTTC. It is translated as CSARDRGSSYEQYF.

V is TRBV6-6 and J is TRBJ1-3; the D is unclear. V lost 0 bases to trimming and J lost 0 bases, with 6 bases between them. Germline assignment: CDR1 MNHNY and CDR2 SVGAGI (reference sequence). The CDR3 runs 15 residues. DNA of the CDR3: TGTGCCAGCAGTTACTCGGAGGGCTCTGGAAACACCATATATTTT. Residues: CASSYSEGSGNTIYF.

V usage is TRBV5-1 and J usage is TRBJ1-2, with a tentative D call TRBD1 (5 bases). V shed 5 bases and J shed 2 bases, with 22 bases lying between them. In germline, CDR1 is SGHRS, CDR2 YFSETQ. The CDR3 covers 17 residues. CDR3 sequence reads: CASRGEWRATGNYGYTF. The CDR3 region has the DNA TGCGCCAGCAGAGGGGAGTGGAGGGCAACCGGGAACTATGGCTACACCTTC.

The V and J genes are TRBV5-1 and TRBJ1-2, with D possibly matching TRBD1 (5 bases). The CDR3 extends over 15 amino acids. Trimming left V 4 bases short and J 3 bases short, with 16 bases between. CDR1 and CDR2 (germline): SGHRS, YFSETQ. The DNA of the CDR3 is TGCGCCAGCAGCACCGGGGCTTTCAAGGACTATGGCTACACCTTC. As protein: CASSTGAFKDYGYTF.

The chain recombines TRBV4-1 with TRBJ1-2; the D gene is possibly TRBD1 (5 bases). CDR1 and CDR2 from the germline V gene are MGHRA and YSYEKL. The CDR3 has 14 amino acids. Between the trimmed V and J ends, which lost 0 bases and 3 bases, there was a span of 8 bases. CDR3 nucleotides: TGCGCCAGCAGCCAAGAGTGGGGGGACTATGGCTACACCTTC. Amino acids: CASSQEWGDYGYTF.

This chain joins TRBV6-5 and TRBJ1-3; weak D call: TRBD1 (6 bases). This CDR3 spans 15 amino acids. Germline-derived CDR1 and CDR2 are MNHEY and SVGAGI. V was pared by 0 bases and J by 3 bases, with 9 bases between. The CDR3 region has the DNA TGTGCCAGCAGTTACTCCAGGACAGATGGAAACACCATATATTTT. Protein sequence: CASSYSRTDGNTIYF.

The rearrangement joins TRBV4-1 to TRBJ2-1; D possibly matches TRBD1 or TRBD2 (5 bases each). The ends were cut back, 1 base at V and 10 bases at J, with 17 bases in the middle. Germline-derived CDR1 and CDR2 are MGHRA and YSYEKL. The length of the CDR3 is 15 residues. The CDR3 is CASSQGGTLVLEQFF. CDR3 nucleotide sequence: TGCGCCAGCAGCCAAGGAGGGACGTTGGTCTTAGAGCAGTTCTTC.

The rearrangement links TRBV7-2 to TRBJ2-6; D possibly corresponds to TRBD1 (5 bases). This CDR3 comprises 16 residues. CDR1 is SGHTA and CDR2 is FQGNSA in the germline V gene. V was clipped by 1 base and J by 9 bases, with 16 bases between them. The CDR3 is CASSLVASRVDNVLTF. CDR3 bases: TGTGCCAGCAGCTTAGTGGCGTCCAGGGTAGACAACGTCCTGACTTTC.

This clonotype was seen only a few times. J is TRBJ2-7 and V is TRBV5-5, with D possibly matching TRBD2 (5 bases). This CDR3 has 15 amino acids. The germline gives CDR1 SGHKS, CDR2 YYEKEE (reference sequence). The V gene lost 0 bases and the J gene lost 3 bases, with 13 bases spanning the gap. The CDR3 bases are TGTGCCAGCAGCTTGGAAGGAGGAGAGGTCTACGAGCAGTACTTC. As protein: CASSLEGGEVYEQYF.

The chain combines TRBV5-1 with TRBJ1-1; tentative D call: TRBD1 (5 bases). V lost 0 bases, J lost 1 base, and 7 bases lay in between. This CDR3 is built from 14 residues. Looked up from germline, CDR1 is SGHRS and CDR2 is YFSETQ. The CDR3 sequence: CASSLATANTEAFF. The CDR3 DNA sequence: TGCGCCAGCAGCTTGGCGACAGCGAACACTGAAGCTTTCTTT.

This chain connects TRBV10-3 to TRBJ2-3, with 10 bases lining up with TRBD2. The germline V gene encodes CDR1 ENHRY and CDR2 SYGVKD. This CDR3 is 15 amino acids long. With 6 bases clipped from V and 0 bases from J, the junction kept 3 bases outside the gene matches. The CDR3 coding sequence is TGTGCCATCAGGGCAGCGGGGGGGAGCACAGATACGCAGTATTTT. As protein: CAIRAAGGSTDTQYF.

The chain has TRBV6-2 or TRBV6-3 and TRBJ1-1; D call uncertain. V was shortened by 2 bases and J by 11 bases, with 12 bases between the two germline ends. Looked up from germline, CDR1 is MNHEY and CDR2 is SVGEGT. The CDR3 is made up of 12 amino acids. CDR3 protein: CASSYGPGKAFF. As DNA, the CDR3 is TGTGCCAGCAGTTACGGGCCAGGAAAGGCTTTCTTT.

The chain uses TRBV25-1 and TRBJ1-1, with D possibly matching TRBD1 (5 bases). V was trimmed by 6 bases and J by 10 bases, leaving 15 bases between them. The CDR3 extends over 12 amino acids. The V gene's germline CDR1 is MGHDK and CDR2 SYGVNS. Here the CDR3 DNA reads TGTGCCAGCAGAGAAAGGGGCGGAGTAGCTTTCTTT. Protein: CASRERGGVAFF.

This clonotype appeared once. V is TRBV25-1 and J is TRBJ2-7; 10 nucleotides agree with TRBD1. This CDR3 region has 17 residues. The V gene end was trimmed by 4 bases and the J gene end by 0 bases; junction bases not matched to a gene: 9. Looked up from germline, CDR1 is MGHDK and CDR2 is SYGVNS. The CDR3 loop is CASSARPGQGTSYEQYF. The CDR3 nucleotides read TGTGCCAGCAGTGCGCGACCGGGACAGGGGACCTCCTACGAGCAGTACTTC.

The V call is TRBV20-1, the J call TRBJ1-1; D may be TRBD1 (6 bases). The CDR3 runs 12 residues. V was cut by 6 bases and J by 5 bases, with 13 bases left in between. CDR1 is DFQATT and CDR2 is SNEGSKA in the germline V gene (reference sequence). Written as DNA, the CDR3 is TGCAGTGCCCAAGGAACAGGGACTGAAGCTTTCTTT. Protein: CSAQGTGTEAFF.

The chain carries TRBV12-3 or TRBV12-4 and TRBJ2-2; D is undetermined. The CDR3 is 14 amino acids. Trimming pared 3 bases from V and 3 bases from J, leaving 8 bases between. CDR3 loop: CASSLGSYTGELFF. The DNA for the CDR3 is TGTGCCAGCAGTTTGGGCTCCTACACCGGGGAGCTGTTTTTT.

The chain is built from TRBV6-6 and TRBJ2-3; D assignment may be TRBD1 or TRBD2 (5 bases each). V was shortened by 7 bases and J by 6 bases, with 14 bases between the two germline ends. Germline V gene lookup returns CDR1 MNHNY and CDR2 SVGAGI (reference sequence). The CDR3 runs 13 residues. CDR3 DNA: TGTGCCAGCACTCCCGTATGGGGGGATACGCAGTATTTT. It translates to CASTPVWGDTQYF.

CDR3 bases: TGTGCCAACTGGGGGGGCTGGGAGACCCAGTACTTC. It specifies CANWGGWETQYF. V and J are TRBV25-1 and TRBJ2-5, with D possibly TRBD2 on 7 matching bases. Looked up from germline, CDR1 is MGHDK and CDR2 is SYGVNS. The CDR3 loop spans 12 amino acids. Trimming took 10 bases from V and 5 from J, leaving 14 bases between them.

The rearrangement uses TRBV2 and TRBJ2-5; D unclear. V lost 6 bases and J 4 bases, leaving 15 bases between the germline ends. The CDR3 sequence is 14 residues long. Germline assignment: CDR1 SNHLY and CDR2 FYNNEI. Written as DNA, the CDR3 is TGTGCCAGCAGAACGGTCGGGTTGCGAGAGACCCAGTACTTC. Its protein is CASRTVGLRETQYF.

This rearrangement joins TRBV12-3 or TRBV12-4 to TRBJ2-5; 7 positions match TRBD1. After removal of 2 bases from V and 4 bases from J, the junction contained 10 bases not matched to a gene. The CDR3 consists of 16 residues. In DNA, the CDR3 is TGTGCCAGCAGTTTAAGACAGGGTGGACGTATAGAGACCCAGTACTTC. Encoded protein: CASSLRQGGRIETQYF.

This rearrangement joins TRBV20-1 to TRBJ1-2; D is undetermined. Deletions cut 0 bases from V and 6 bases from J, with 11 bases between. There are 13 residues in the CDR3. Germline assignment: CDR1 DFQATT and CDR2 SNEGSKA (reference sequence). The CDR3 sequence: CSARDPRVDGYTF. For the CDR3, the DNA is TGCAGTGCTAGAGATCCCCGGGTGGATGGCTACACCTTC.

The rearrangement uses TRBV19 and TRBJ2-1, with D unclear. The CDR3 extends over 15 amino acids. V shed 3 bases and J shed 3 bases, with 12 bases lying between them. Germline CDR1 is LNHDA and CDR2 is SQIVND (reference sequence). The CDR3 DNA follows: TGTGCCAGTAGTATCTCTGGGTGGGACTACAATGAGCAGTTCTTC. It specifies CASSISGWDYNEQFF.

Only a few counts were recorded for this clonotype. V usage is TRBV7-9 and J usage is TRBJ2-7; D ambiguous. Trimming took 0 bases from V and 5 from J, leaving 5 bases between them. Germline-derived CDR1 and CDR2 are SEHNR and FQNEAQ (reference sequence). This CDR3 has 12 residues. The DNA of the CDR3 is TGTGCCAGCAGCTTAGCGCCCCACGAGCAGTACTTC. Encoded protein: CASSLAPHEQYF.

This clonotype was found once. The CDR3 DNA sequence: TGTGCCAGCAGCTTAGGCGACAGTTGGATCTATGGCTACACCTTC. Amino acid sequence: CASSLGDSWIYGYTF. The rearrangement joins TRBV7-9 to TRBJ1-2, with D perhaps matching TRBD1 (5 bases). Trimming stripped 1 base from V and 4 bases from J, with 13 bases between. The CDR3 length is 15 residues. Germline lookup yields CDR1 SEHNR and CDR2 FQNEAQ (reference sequence).

This sequence joins TRBV19 and TRBJ1-2; D is unclear. The CDR3 has 14 residues. Per germline, CDR1 LNHDA and CDR2 SQIVND (reference sequence). Trimming removed 5 bases at V and 0 bases at J, with 10 bases between. The CDR3 is CASSWANPNYGYTF. The CDR3 DNA sequence: TGTGCCAGTAGTTGGGCGAATCCTAACTATGGCTACACCTTC.

The V gene is TRBV2, the J gene TRBJ2-2, with D unresolved. V was clipped by 3 bases and J by 1 base, with 6 bases between them. Germline CDR1 and CDR2: SNHLY and FYNNEI. The CDR3 is 14 residues long. CDR3 loop: CASSEARNTGELFF. CDR3 bases: TGTGCCAGCAGTGAGGCACGGAACACCGGGGAGCTGTTTTTT.

The J gene is TRBJ2-7, the V gene TRBV10-3; 8 nucleotides agree with TRBD1. The J segment lost 7 bases and the V segment lost 3 bases, leaving 8 bases of the junction unmatched. The CDR3 contains 14 residues. The V gene's germline CDR1 is ENHRY and CDR2 SYGVKD. CDR3 nucleotide sequence: TGTGCCATCAGTGAAAAAGACAGGGGAAGAGAGCAGTACTTC. As protein: CAISEKDRGREQYF.

This chain connects TRBV6-6 to TRBJ1-5; D ambiguous. Germline CDR1 and CDR2: MNHNY and SVGAGI (reference sequence). The CDR3 contains 15 residues. V was pared by 0 bases and J by 4 bases, with 10 bases between. The CDR3 DNA follows: TGTGCCAGCAGTTACTCCGGTTTGGGAAATCAGCCCCAGCATTTT. Translating it yields CASSYSGLGNQPQHF.